One sample yielded the 7 T cell receptor beta chains listed below, sequenced in a study of cytomegalovirus exposure and HLA in healthy donors. The PCR ran on 60 Vbeta and 13 Jbeta primers. Measured with immunoSEQ multiplex PCR; TCRdb has only the in-frame clones, and not every one. The data contain about 98,000 clones, approximately 70% of them singletons. The sequenced sample was PBMCs. The receptors here all came from a man aged 50 to 59 in good health and CMV-seronegative.

The chain links TRBV28 to TRBJ1-4; 8 bases agree with TRBD1. The trim removed 3 bases at V and 7 bases at J, leaving 7 bases unmatched. CDR1 is MDHEN, CDR2 SYDVKM, per germline. CDR3 length equals 15 residues. CDR3 protein: CASSFRQGNGEKLFF. Written as DNA, the CDR3 is TGTGCCAGCAGTTTTCGACAGGGGAATGGTGAAAAACTGTTTTTT. The variable domain in full, completed from reference TRBV28 and TRBJ1-4, reads DVKVTQSSRYLVKRTGEKVFLECVQDMDHENMFWYRQDPGLGLRLIYFSYDVKMKEKGDIPEGYSVSREKKERFSLILESASTNQTSMYLCASSFRQGNGEKLFFGSGTQLSVL.

The chain is built from TRBV10-2 and TRBJ2-1; no clear D gene. Trimming removed 0 bases from V and 7 bases from J, with 13 bases in between. The CDR3 is made up of 15 amino acids. CDR1 is WSHSY and CDR2 is SAAADI in the germline V gene. CDR3 region: CASSESYSIGNEQFF. CDR3 nucleotides: TGCGCCAGCAGTGAGTCTTACAGCATTGGGAATGAGCAGTTCTTC.

The rearrangement joins TRBV5-4 to TRBJ2-5, with 11 bases aligning to TRBD1. CDR1 and CDR2 (germline): SGHNT, YYREEE (reference sequence). The CDR3 consists of 15 residues. The V gene end was trimmed by 4 bases and the J gene end by 5 bases; junction bases not matched to a gene: 7. CDR3 coding DNA: TGTGCCAGCAGCACGGACAGGGGGCTGGGGGAGACCCAGTACTTC. It codes for CASSTDRGLGETQYF.

The V call is TRBV4-3, the J call TRBJ2-3; tentative D call: TRBD2 (5 bases). V was trimmed by 4 bases and J by 0 bases, leaving 14 bases between them. Germline assignment: CDR1 LGHNA and CDR2 YSLEER. The CDR3 spans 16 residues. CDR3 residues: CASSPGWAASTDTQYF. CDR3 coding DNA: TGCGCCAGCAGCCCGGGGTGGGCGGCTAGCACAGATACGCAGTATTTT.

In this sample, this clone turned up once. The V gene is TRBV5-4, the J gene TRBJ2-3; 7 bases map to TRBD2. The CDR3 sequence is 15 residues long. Germline V gene data show CDR1 as SGHNT and CDR2 as YYREEE (reference sequence). J gave up 2 bases and V 0 bases, and 3 bases lay outside the gene matches. In DNA form, the CDR3 reads TGTGCCAGCAGCTTGGCTCGGGGGGTCACAGATACGCAGTATTTT. Translating gives CASSLARGVTDTQYF. The variable domain in full, completed from reference TRBV5-4 and TRBJ2-3, reads ETGVTQSPTHLIKTRGQQVTLRCSSQSGHNTVSWYQQALGQGPQFIFQYYREEENGRGNFPPRFSGLQFPNYSSELNVNALELDDSALYLCASSLARGVTDTQYFGPGTRLTVL.

This clone was seen a few times. This chain links TRBV10-3 with TRBJ2-2, with a possible D match to TRBD1 (5 bases). The CDR3 runs to 13 residues. Per the germline V gene, CDR1 is ENHRY and CDR2 is SYGVKD. The V end lost 9 bases, the J end lost 10 bases, and 18 bases lay between the germline ends. CDR3 loop: CAIKGQGTEELFF. The DNA of the CDR3 is TGTGCCATAAAGGGGCAGGGAACGGAGGAGCTGTTTTTT.

This clone occurred a few times. This chain joins TRBV7-2 and TRBJ1-5; D gene uncertain. Trimming removed 8 bases at V and 9 bases at J, with 11 bases between. The CDR3 length is 11 residues. Germline lookup yields CDR1 SGHTA and CDR2 FQGNSA. The CDR3: CASGLGGPQHF. As DNA, the CDR3 is TGTGCCAGCGGTCTCGGCGGGCCCCAGCATTTT.